These 9 T cell receptor beta chains came from one sample sequenced in a study of T cells expressing NK-cell markers. TCRdb reanalyzed the 5' RACE reads, giving one entry per CDR3 protein sequence and no DNA. Here the sample table reports 350,000 to 500,000 distinct CDR3 sequences. The sample was blood T cells: a sorted CD56 or NKG2C T cell subset, CD4+ or CD8+ T cells, or bulk PBMC T cells (not recorded which). Receptors originate from a woman between 18 and 69 years old in good health.

The genes are TRBV4-3 and TRBJ2-1. The CDR3 spans 14 residues. Per the germline V gene, CDR1 is LGHNA and CDR2 is YSLEER. CDR3: CASSQDPYRNEQFF.

The V call is TRBV5-1, the J call TRBJ1-4; with no DNA, the TCRdb D assignment of TRBD1 cannot be verified. The CDR3 consists of 14 residues. Germline assignment: CDR1 SGHRS and CDR2 YFSETQ. The CDR3 is CASSLTGGVEKLFF. Full variable domain (missing parts from reference TRBV5-1 and TRBJ1-4): KAGVTQTPRYLIKTRGQQVTLSCSPISGHRSVSWYQQTPGQGLQFLFEYFSETQRNKGNFPGRFSGRQFSNSRSEMNVSTLELGDSALYLCASSLTGGVEKLFFGSGTQLSVL.

The rearrangement links TRBV20-1 to TRBJ2-1; the TRBD2 assignment by TCRdb is unverifiable without DNA. CDR3 length: 16 amino acids. Germline V gene sequence: CDR1 DFQATT, CDR2 SNEGSKA (reference sequence). The CDR3 here is CSARERTSGSYNEQFF.

The chain recombines TRBV5-1 with TRBJ1-5. Germline loops: CDR1 SGHRS, CDR2 YFSETQ. This CDR3 has 14 amino acids. The CDR3 reads CASSLGDINQPQHF.

The chain carries TRBV7-3 and TRBJ2-1; TCRdb lists TRBD2, though no DNA is available to test this call. The CDR3 is 15 amino acids. Germline CDR1 reads SGHTA; CDR2 reads FQGTGA. The CDR3 loop reads CASSQSGLAGGEQFF.

CDR3 residues: CSAHDSIIQVSAYEQYF. This rearrangement joins TRBV20-1 to TRBJ2-7. The CDR3 is 17 amino acids. Germline V gene lookup returns CDR1 DFQATT and CDR2 SNEGSKA (reference sequence).

This chain connects TRBV18 to TRBJ2-7; the TRBD2 assignment by TCRdb is unverifiable without DNA. The V gene's germline CDR1 is KGHSH and CDR2 LQKENI. The CDR3 covers 17 residues. The chain's CDR3 is CASSPPGLAGGYYEQYF.

The chain uses TRBV28 and TRBJ2-7; TCRdb names TRBD1, which stays unverified in the absence of DNA. The CDR3 consists of 14 residues. Germline CDR1 and CDR2: MDHEN and SYDVKM. CDR3 in amino acids: CASTPTGSPYEQYF.

This sequence joins TRBV29-1 and TRBJ2-3; TCRdb proposes TRBD2, but this gene call is untestable without DNA. Germline CDR1 is SQVTM and CDR2 is ANQGSEA. CDR3 length equals 13 residues. CDR3 region: CSVGTSGGDTQYF.